Following are 20 T cell receptor beta chains from one sample sequenced in a study of shared clonotypes between healthy human individuals. The method was immunoSEQ multiplex PCR; TCRdb's version includes in-frame clones alone and lacks a portion of them. Among more than 1.2 million clones, roughly 98.5% were seen once, and the ten largest hold roughly 0.35%. The sequenced sample consisted of naive CD4+ T cells sorted from blood. This sample's subset: CD45RA+ positively selected. The source of these receptors is a man aged 25-45 years in good health.

The chain joins TRBV29-1 to TRBJ2-5; TRBD1 aligns across 7 bases. Per the germline V gene, CDR1 is SQVTM and CDR2 is ANQGSEA. The CDR3 totals 13 residues. With V trimmed by 6 bases and J by 3 bases, 7 bases remained unmatched. As DNA, the CDR3 is TGCAGCGTGGATTCGACAGGGAAAGAGACCCAGTACTTC. Amino acids: CSVDSTGKETQYF.

The chain uses TRBV9 and TRBJ2-1; either TRBD1 or TRBD2 may fit D (7 bases each). CDR3 length: 16 residues. V lost 4 bases to trimming and J lost 8 bases, with 22 bases between them. CDR1 and CDR2 from the germline V gene are SGDLS and YYNGEE. This CDR3 is CASSPRGSGNLYEQFF. DNA of the CDR3: TGTGCCAGCAGCCCCAGGGGGAGCGGGAATCTTTATGAGCAGTTCTTC.

The chain is built from TRBV6-6 and TRBJ2-3; D possibly corresponds to TRBD2 (6 bases). V was cut by 6 bases and J by 0 bases, with 16 bases left in between. Germline CDR1 is MNHNY and CDR2 is SVGAGI (reference sequence). This CDR3 contains 16 residues. The DNA for the CDR3 is TGTGCCAGCAGCAAGGGACTGGGGGGTAGCACAGATACGCAGTATTTT. It encodes CASSKGLGGSTDTQYF.

V gene TRBV9 combines with J gene TRBJ2-1; D perhaps matches TRBD2 (6 bases). CDR1 SGDLS and CDR2 YYNGEE come from the germline V gene. Trimming took off 0 bases at V and 3 bases at J, with 13 bases between the two ends. CDR3 size: 16 residues. In DNA, the CDR3 is TGTGCCAGCAGCGTAGCGGCAGGGAGGTACTACAATGAGCAGTTCTTC. Translating it yields CASSVAAGRYYNEQFF.

The chain recombines TRBV7-9 with TRBJ2-4; D unresolved. CDR3 length: 14 residues. V was cut by 5 bases and J by 4 bases, with 12 bases left in between. Germline CDR1 reads SEHNR; CDR2 reads FQNEAQ (reference sequence). The CDR3 nucleotides are TGTGCCAGCAGCCCTAACTCCTTGAAAAACATTCAGTACTTC. Protein product: CASSPNSLKNIQYF.

The chain employs TRBV6-5 and TRBJ1-3; D gene uncertain. The germline V gene encodes CDR1 MNHEY and CDR2 SVGAGI. The CDR3 runs to 13 residues. V lost 8 bases, J lost 3 bases, and 11 bases lay in between. In nucleotides, the CDR3 is TGTGCCAGCTTGGGAGCAATTGGAAACACCATATATTTT. This translates into CASLGAIGNTIYF.

This rearrangement joins TRBV5-1 to TRBJ2-7, with D uncertain. The ends were cut back, 0 bases at V and 2 bases at J, with 9 bases in the middle. CDR1 and CDR2 (germline): SGHRS, YFSETQ. This CDR3 has 14 amino acids. The CDR3 loop is CASSLAVRTYEQYF. Written as DNA, the CDR3 is TGCGCCAGCAGCTTGGCGGTAAGGACCTACGAGCAGTACTTC.

This chain links TRBV30 with TRBJ1-2; 7 bases map to TRBD1. The CDR3 is 11 amino acids. Germline values: CDR1 GTSNPN, CDR2 SVGIG (reference sequence). The junction had 3 bases not matched to a gene; V was cut back by 3 bases and J by 8 bases. CDR3 protein: CAWSWTGGYTF. CDR3 DNA sequence: TGTGCCTGGAGCTGGACAGGCGGCTACACCTTC.

CDR3 region: CASSLMPGGTGNEQFF. The CDR3 region has the DNA TGTGCCAGCAGCTTAATGCCCGGAGGTACAGGAAATGAGCAGTTCTTC. The chain recombines TRBV7-2 with TRBJ2-1; perhaps D is TRBD1 or TRBD2 (5 bases each). Germline V lookup: CDR1 SGHTA, CDR2 FQGNSA. Trimming took 2 bases from V and 7 from J, leaving 18 bases between them. The CDR3 loop spans 16 amino acids.

This chain connects TRBV30 to TRBJ2-1; 9 nucleotides match TRBD2. CDR1 is GTSNPN and CDR2 is SVGIG in the germline V gene (reference sequence). There are 14 residues in the CDR3. J lost 12 bases, V lost 1 base, and 10 bases had no gene match. This CDR3 is CAWSAGLAGSAQFF. CDR3 nucleotides: TGTGCCTGGAGTGCGGGACTAGCAGGATCTGCGCAGTTCTTC.

To note about this clone: The same CDR3 is also encoded by other DNA sequences in this sample. V and J are TRBV9 and TRBJ2-7, with TRBD2 as a possible D gene (5 bases). The CDR3 has 15 residues. Trimming removed 0 bases at V and 2 bases at J, with 12 bases between. Per the germline V gene, CDR1 is SGDLS and CDR2 is YYNGEE. CDR3 bases: TGTGCCAGCAGCGTAGCTTCGACGGGAACCTACGAGCAGTACTTC. It specifies CASSVASTGTYEQYF.

In the case of this clone: The sample contains more than one DNA sequence encoding this CDR3. The CDR3 coding sequence is TGTGCCAGCAGTTACTTGCGGAACACTGAAGCTTTCTTT. Translated: CASSYLRNTEAFF. The genes are TRBV6-5 and TRBJ1-1; no clear D. CDR3 length: 13 residues. CDR1 and CDR2 (germline): MNHEY, SVGAGI. V was cut by 1 base and J by 1 base, with 4 bases left in between.

The genes are TRBV7-9 and TRBJ2-4; D possibly corresponds to TRBD2 (5 bases). The CDR3 runs 17 residues. Germline values: CDR1 SEHNR, CDR2 FQNEAQ (reference sequence). Trimming pared 4 bases from V and 0 bases from J, leaving 16 bases between. The CDR3 here is CASSSPQRGLAKNIQYF. The CDR3 coding sequence is TGTGCCAGCAGCTCACCGCAGCGAGGGTTAGCCAAAAACATTCAGTACTTC. The full variable domain, completed using reference TRBV7-9 and TRBJ2-4, is DTGVSQNPRHKITKRGQNVTFRCDPISEHNRLYWYRQTLGQGPEFLTYFQNEAQLEKSRLLSDRFSAERPKGSFSTLEIQRTEQGDSAMYLCASSSPQRGLAKNIQYFGAGTRLSVL.

This rearrangement joins TRBV14 to TRBJ1-5; no definite D call. Trimming stripped 3 bases from V and 11 bases from J, with 14 bases between. The CDR3 is 13 amino acids. Germline CDR1 SGHDN, CDR2 FVKESK. The CDR3 here is CASSQGSSSAQHF. The DNA for the CDR3 is TGTGCCAGCAGCCAGGGATCCTCCTCCGCCCAGCATTTT.

This clone appeared a single time. The J gene is TRBJ2-2, the V gene TRBV5-4, with 7 bases identical to TRBD2. V was clipped by 0 bases and J by 6 bases; unmatched bases: 5. The CDR3 consists of 15 residues. The V gene's germline CDR1 is SGHNT and CDR2 YYREEE (reference sequence). The CDR3 DNA sequence: TGTGCCAGCAGCTTGGGACTAGCAGGGTCCGGGGAGCTGTTTTTT. It encodes CASSLGLAGSGELFF.

The chain recombines TRBV18 with TRBJ2-1; D remains unclear. Per germline, CDR1 KGHSH and CDR2 LQKENI. The V and J ends lost 1 base and 0 bases respectively, with 16 bases between them. This CDR3 spans 18 amino acids. The CDR3, as DNA: TGTGCCAGCTCACCACTACATAGCAGGACCCCCTCCTACAATGAGCAGTTCTTC. Translated: CASSPLHSRTPSYNEQFF.

The gene calls are TRBV15 and TRBJ1-2, with D tentatively TRBD1 (5 bases). The CDR3 length is 16 residues. Trimming pared 0 bases from V and 4 bases from J, leaving 15 bases between. Germline loops: CDR1 LNHNV, CDR2 YYDKDF (reference sequence). The CDR3 DNA sequence: TGTGCCACCAGCAGAGATCAATTGGGGGTCCGCTATGGCTACACCTTC. Translated: CATSRDQLGVRYGYTF. Drawing the rest from reference TRBV15 and TRBJ1-2, the complete variable domain is DAMVIQNPRYQVTQFGKPVTLSCSQTLNHNVMYWYQQKSSQAPKLLFHYYDKDFNNEADTPDNFQSRRPNTSFCFLDIRSPGLGDTAMYLCATSRDQLGVRYGYTFGSGTRLTVV.

The genes are TRBV19 and TRBJ1-5; D remains unclear. CDR3 size: 12 residues. Germline V gives CDR1 LNHDA, CDR2 SQIVND (reference sequence). Deletions cut 8 bases from V and 6 bases from J, with 11 bases between. The CDR3 nucleotides read TGTGCCAGTTCCGGGGAGGCTCAGCCCCAGCATTTT. Encoded protein: CASSGEAQPQHF.

CDR3 sequence reads: CATSRAVAHLDEQYF. CDR3 DNA: TGTGCCACCAGCAGAGCGGTGGCCCACCTCGACGAGCAGTACTTC. V usage is TRBV15 and J usage is TRBJ2-7; D is undetermined. CDR1 is LNHNV and CDR2 is YYDKDF in the germline V gene (reference sequence). V lost 1 base and J 5 bases, leaving 15 bases between the germline ends. The CDR3 is 15 amino acids.

The J gene is TRBJ2-1, the V gene TRBV27, with 8 positions matching TRBD2. The V gene's germline CDR1 is MNHEY and CDR2 SMNVEV (reference sequence). The ends lost 0 bases at V and 15 bases at J; junction bases unmatched: 13. The CDR3 totals 15 residues. Written as DNA, the CDR3 is TGTGCCAGCAGTTTATCGACTAATGCGAGGACTAGCATGTTCTTC. The encoded protein is CASSLSTNARTSMFF.